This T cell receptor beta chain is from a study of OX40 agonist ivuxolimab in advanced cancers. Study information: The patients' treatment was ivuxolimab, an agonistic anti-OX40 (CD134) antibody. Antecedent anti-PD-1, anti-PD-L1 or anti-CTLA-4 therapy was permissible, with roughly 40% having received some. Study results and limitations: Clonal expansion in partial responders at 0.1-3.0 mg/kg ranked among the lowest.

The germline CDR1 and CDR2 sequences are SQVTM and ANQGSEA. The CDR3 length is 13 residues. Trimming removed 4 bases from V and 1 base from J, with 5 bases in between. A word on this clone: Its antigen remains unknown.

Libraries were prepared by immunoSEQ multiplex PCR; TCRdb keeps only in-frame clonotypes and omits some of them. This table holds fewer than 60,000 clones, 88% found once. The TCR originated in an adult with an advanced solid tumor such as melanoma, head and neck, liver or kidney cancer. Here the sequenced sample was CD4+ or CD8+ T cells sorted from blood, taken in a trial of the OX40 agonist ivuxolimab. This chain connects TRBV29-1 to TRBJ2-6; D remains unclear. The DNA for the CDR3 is TGCAGCGTTGCCGTTTCTGGGGCCAACGTCCTGACTTTC. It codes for CSVAVSGANVLTF.